These 25 T cell receptor beta chains were sequenced from one sample in a study of graft-versus-host responses after intestinal transplantation. Here immunoSEQ multiplex PCR was the method, and the copy in TCRdb shows in-frame clones only, minus some. The sample has 90,000 to 150,000 clones; approximately 95% are singletons. These TCRs' antigens remain unknown. Specimen: unstimulated CD8+ T cells sorted from spleen or lymph node cells, collected before intestinal transplant. The receptors were sampled from a human donor who received an intestinal transplant.

J is TRBJ2-4 and V is TRBV28, with D unresolved. Germline V gene sequence: CDR1 MDHEN, CDR2 SYDVKM. The CDR3 runs to 14 residues. Trimming took off 7 bases at V and 1 base at J, with 11 bases between the two ends. The DNA for the CDR3 is TGTGCCAGCACCCGAGTGCAGGCCAAAAACATTCAGTACTTC. Protein product: CASTRVQAKNIQYF.

This rearrangement joins TRBV14 to TRBJ2-7, with 11 nucleotides matching TRBD2. V was pared by 4 bases and J by 3 bases, with 5 bases of the junction left unmatched. Looked up from germline, CDR1 is SGHDN and CDR2 is FVKESK. This CDR3 region has 15 residues. The CDR3 loop is CASSRATSGNYEQYF. CDR3 coding DNA: TGTGCCAGCAGCCGGGCGACTAGCGGGAACTACGAGCAGTACTTC.

The rearrangement joins TRBV19 to TRBJ2-7, with D possibly matching TRBD2 (6 bases). Deletions cut 3 bases from V and 1 base from J, with 13 bases between. The CDR3 spans 15 residues. Germline CDR1 is LNHDA and CDR2 is SQIVND (reference sequence). CDR3 loop: CASSIGGIGSYEQYF. The CDR3, as DNA: TGTGCCAGTAGTATTGGCGGGATTGGTTCCTACGAGCAGTACTTC.

This rearrangement joins TRBV5-3 to TRBJ1-3, with TRBD1 matching over 7 bases. TRBV5-3 is known as an ORF, though its function is uncertain. The CDR3 is 16 residues long. After removal of 4 bases from V and 0 bases from J, the junction contained 7 bases not matched to a gene. The CDR3 region has the DNA TGTGCCAGAAGCATAGGGACAGCCACCTCTGGAAACACCATATATTTT. It encodes CARSIGTATSGNTIYF.

The chain recombines TRBV7-9 with TRBJ2-7, with 8 bases that match TRBD1. CDR3 length equals 15 residues. The junction had 10 bases not matched to a gene; V was cut back by 5 bases and J by 4 bases. Per germline, CDR1 SEHNR and CDR2 FQNEAQ (reference sequence). CDR3 residues: CASSPRTGTFYEQYF. CDR3 in DNA: TGTGCCAGCAGCCCGCGGACAGGGACTTTTTACGAGCAGTACTTC.

V gene TRBV9 combines with J gene TRBJ1-2, with a weak D call TRBD1 (5 bases). V was pared by 2 bases and J by 3 bases, with 11 bases between. The length of the CDR3 is 14 residues. The germline gives CDR1 SGDLS, CDR2 YYNGEE. The CDR3 DNA reads as TGTGCCAGCAGCGTCGGGGGGGAAGACTATGGCTACACCTTC. Its translation is CASSVGGEDYGYTF. Variable domain in full (rest from reference TRBV9 and TRBJ1-2): DSGVTQTPKHLITATGQRVTLRCSPRSGDLSVYWYQQSLDQGLQFLIQYYNGEERAKGNILERFSAQQFPDLHSELNLSSLELGDSALYFCASSVGGEDYGYTFGSGTRLTVV.

J is TRBJ2-1 and V is TRBV4-1; 10 bases map to TRBD2. Germline V CDR1 and CDR2: MGHRA, YSYEKL. J was trimmed by 6 bases and V by 5 bases; bases with no gene match: 7. The CDR3 is 15 residues long. The CDR3 loop is CASSSPSGSGNEQFF. CDR3 bases: TGCGCCAGCAGCTCCCCTAGCGGGAGCGGCAATGAGCAGTTCTTC.

The chain couples TRBV15 to TRBJ2-2; TRBD2 agrees at 9 bases. Looked up from germline, CDR1 is LNHNV and CDR2 is YYDKDF (reference sequence). Trimming at V came to 5 bases and at J to 3 bases, leaving 7 bases not matched to a gene. The CDR3 totals 16 residues. This chain's CDR3 is CATSSRGRVDTGELFF. The CDR3 coding sequence is TGTGCCACCAGCTCCCGCGGGAGGGTGGACACCGGGGAGCTGTTTTTT.

J is TRBJ2-7 and V is TRBV10-2; D ambiguous. Germline V gene sequence: CDR1 WSHSY, CDR2 SAAADI. The CDR3 is 11 amino acids. Trimming shortened V by 4 bases and J by 1 base, and 2 bases separated the two germline ends. This CDR3 reads CASSASYEQYF. The CDR3 bases are TGCGCCAGCAGTGCTTCCTACGAGCAGTACTTC.

The J gene is TRBJ2-7, the V gene TRBV9; TRBD2 matches 13 bases. The CDR3 is made up of 16 amino acids. Germline V gene lookup returns CDR1 SGDLS and CDR2 YYNGEE. The V and J ends lost 4 bases and 3 bases, in that order; junction bases with no gene match: 7. Written as DNA, the CDR3 is TGTGCCAGCAGCCCCTGGACTAGCGGGGGAATCTACGAGCAGTACTTC. As protein: CASSPWTSGGIYEQYF.

The gene calls are TRBV7-3 and TRBJ2-1; 8 bases are shared with TRBD1. The CDR3 is made up of 16 amino acids. The ends lost 5 bases at V and 1 base at J; junction bases unmatched: 7. Germline CDR1 reads SGHTA; CDR2 reads FQGTGA. The CDR3 loop reads CASSLMWTGSYNEQFF. CDR3 bases: TGTGCCAGCAGCCTGATGTGGACAGGGTCCTACAATGAGCAGTTCTTC.

The chain has TRBV7-2 and TRBJ2-5; 7 bases align to TRBD2. This CDR3 spans 17 amino acids. The ends lost 6 bases at V and 3 bases at J; junction bases unmatched: 16. CDR1 and CDR2 from the germline V gene are SGHTA and FQGNSA. Here the CDR3 reads CASSPPFGREFKETQYF. The CDR3 DNA is TGTGCCAGCAGTCCCCCGTTTGGGCGGGAGTTTAAAGAGACCCAGTACTTC.

This clone was counted a single time. This chain links TRBV18 with TRBJ2-7, with a weak D call TRBD1 (5 bases). The CDR3 totals 12 residues. Germline V gene data show CDR1 as KGHSH and CDR2 as LQKENI. V gave up 6 bases and J gave up 3 bases, with 9 bases separating them. The CDR3 loop is CASSPGYYEQYF. CDR3 coding DNA: TGTGCCAGCTCCCCAGGGTACTACGAGCAGTACTTC.

This clone was recorded only once. This chain connects TRBV5-1 to TRBJ2-3, with D perhaps given as TRBD1 or TRBD2 (5 bases each). V lost 7 bases to trimming and J lost 3 bases, with 21 bases between them. This CDR3 is 16 amino acids long. Germline values: CDR1 SGHRS, CDR2 YFSETQ. The CDR3 protein is CASRAGALTTTDTQYF. CDR3 nucleotides: TGCGCCAGCCGGGCCGGGGCCCTAACCACGACAGATACGCAGTATTTT.

The V call is TRBV10-3, the J call TRBJ2-5, with 8 bases identical to TRBD2. From germline, CDR1 is ENHRY and CDR2 SYGVKD. This CDR3 comprises 15 residues. V trimming: 4 bases; J trimming: 3 bases; junction bases outside the gene matches: 7. For the CDR3, the DNA is TGTGCCATCAGTGGGGGGACTAGGACCGAAGAGACCCAGTACTTC. It codes for CAISGGTRTEETQYF.

The rearrangement links TRBV6-5 to TRBJ2-5, with D possibly TRBD1 on 5 matching bases. Trimming removed 6 bases from V and 5 bases from J, with 10 bases in between. CDR3 length: 12 residues. Germline CDR1 and CDR2: MNHEY and SVGAGI. DNA for the CDR3: TGTGCCAGCAGCCAGGACATTGAGACCCAGTACTTC. This gives the protein CASSQDIETQYF.

The chain uses TRBV9 and TRBJ2-7, with TRBD1 as a possible D gene (6 bases). Germline CDR1 reads SGDLS; CDR2 reads YYNGEE. V was trimmed by 0 bases and J by 3 bases, leaving 10 bases between them. The CDR3 extends over 14 amino acids. Written as DNA, the CDR3 is TGTGCCAGCAGCGTAGGTGGACAGAACTACGAGCAGTACTTC. Protein: CASSVGGQNYEQYF.

This clone was counted once. The rearrangement joins TRBV4-1 to TRBJ1-3; D is undetermined. This CDR3 comprises 16 residues. V lost 0 bases and J lost 1, with 10 bases in between. CDR1 is MGHRA and CDR2 is YSYEKL in the germline V gene. The CDR3 bases are TGCGCCAGCAGCCAAGATCTAACAGCTTCTGGAAACACCATATATTTT. Translating it yields CASSQDLTASGNTIYF.

The table lists this clone with a few counts. V gene TRBV10-3 combines with J gene TRBJ1-2; D is uncertain. CDR3 length: 13 amino acids. Germline CDR1 and CDR2: ENHRY and SYGVKD. V was clipped by 0 bases and J by 9 bases, with 11 bases between them. The CDR3 bases are TGTGCCATCAGTGAGTCGGTAAGGAATCGCTACACCTTC. It translates to CAISESVRNRYTF.

The CDR3 coding sequence is TGTGCCAGCAGCAACCAGGGGGCTTTACTGAACACTGAAGCTTTCTTT. Translation gives CASSNQGALLNTEAFF. The chain is built from TRBV11-2 and TRBJ1-1; 8 positions match TRBD1. The ends lost 5 bases at V and 0 bases at J; junction bases unmatched: 8. Germline V gene lookup returns CDR1 SGHAT and CDR2 FQNNGV. CDR3 length equals 16 residues.

For this clone: At one end the junction does not follow the germline gene, possibly because of a read error. V and J are TRBV20-1 and TRBJ2-4; 7 nucleotides line up with TRBD2. Looked up from germline, CDR1 is DFQATT and CDR2 is SNEGSKA (reference sequence). The CDR3 is made up of 10 amino acids. The CDR3 nucleotides are TGCAGTGCTAGATTTGGGCTAGCGGTGTTC. Protein sequence: CSARFGLAVF.

This sequence joins TRBV18 and TRBJ2-7, with TRBD1 matching over 8 bases. This CDR3 has 15 amino acids. Germline CDR1 reads KGHSH; CDR2 reads LQKENI. V lost 3 bases, J lost 2 bases, and 6 bases stayed unmatched. The DNA of the CDR3 is TGTGCCAGCTCACCGACCGGACAGGGACCCTACGAGCAGTACTTC. This gives the protein CASSPTGQGPYEQYF.

In DNA form, the CDR3 reads TGCGCCAGCAGCTTTGGGGGGCGCGGCACAGATACGCAGTATTTT. Encoded protein: CASSFGGRGTDTQYF. V is TRBV5-1 and J is TRBJ2-3; TRBD1 or TRBD2 may be the D gene (6 bases each). Germline V gene sequence: CDR1 SGHRS, CDR2 YFSETQ. Trimming shortened V by 2 bases and J by 1 base, and 11 bases separated the two germline ends. The CDR3 is 15 residues long.

In DNA form, the CDR3 reads TGTGCCAGCAGCCTCACCGCCTTGGTCTCTGGAAACACCATATATTTT. Its translation: CASSLTALVSGNTIYF. V gene TRBV2 combines with J gene TRBJ1-3; no firm D call. The CDR3 is 16 amino acids. CDR1 SNHLY and CDR2 FYNNEI come from the germline V gene. V shed 6 bases and J shed 0 bases, with 15 bases lying between them.

The genes are TRBV19 and TRBJ2-5, with D tentatively TRBD1 or TRBD2 (5 bases each). Matching the DNA end better, TRBJ2-7 makes the J call doubtful. Germline V lookup: CDR1 LNHDA, CDR2 SQIVND (reference sequence). The CDR3 has 14 amino acids. The CDR3: CASAPGTAGYEQYF. The CDR3 DNA reads as TGTGCCAGTGCCCCCGGGACCGCGGGCTACGAGCAGTACTTC.